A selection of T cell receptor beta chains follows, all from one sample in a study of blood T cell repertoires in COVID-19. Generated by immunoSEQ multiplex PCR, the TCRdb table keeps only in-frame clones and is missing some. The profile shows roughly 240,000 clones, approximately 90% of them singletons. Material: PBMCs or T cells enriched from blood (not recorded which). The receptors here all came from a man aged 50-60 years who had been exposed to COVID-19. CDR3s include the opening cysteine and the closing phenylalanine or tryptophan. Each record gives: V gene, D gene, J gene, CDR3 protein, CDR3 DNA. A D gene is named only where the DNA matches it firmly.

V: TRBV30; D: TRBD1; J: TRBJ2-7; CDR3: CAWSVAGQGAISTGYF; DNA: TGTGCCTGGAGTGTTGCGGGTCAGGGGGCGATATCAACGGGGTACTTC
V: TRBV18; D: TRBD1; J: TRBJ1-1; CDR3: CASSQTTGGSTEAFF; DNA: TGTGCCAGCTCACAGACAACAGGGGGCTCAACTGAAGCTTTCTTT
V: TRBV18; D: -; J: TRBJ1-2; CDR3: CASSPQTENYGYTF; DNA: TGTGCCAGCTCACCACAGACAGAAAACTATGGCTACACCTTC
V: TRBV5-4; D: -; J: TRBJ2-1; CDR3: CASSLVQGTEQFF; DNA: TGTGCCAGCAGCTTGGTACAGGGTACTGAGCAGTTCTTC
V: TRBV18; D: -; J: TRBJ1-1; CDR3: CASSPAEGIDVGAFF; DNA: TGTGCCAGCTCACCCGCGGAGGGAATCGATGTGGGAGCTTTCTTT
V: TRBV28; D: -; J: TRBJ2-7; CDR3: CASSWGGASSYEQYF; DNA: TGTGCCAGCAGTTGGGGGGGCGCAAGTTCCTACGAGCAGTACTTC
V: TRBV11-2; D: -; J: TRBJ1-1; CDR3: CASSLARVVNTEAFF; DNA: TGTGCCAGCAGCTTAGCCAGGGTCGTGAACACTGAAGCTTTCTTT
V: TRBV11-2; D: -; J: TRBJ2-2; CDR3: CASSFGAPTGELFF; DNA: TGTGCCAGCAGCTTTGGGGCTCCCACCGGGGAGCTGTTTTTT
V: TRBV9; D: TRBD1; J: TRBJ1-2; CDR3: CASSSPRDRGFDGYTF; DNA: TGTGCCAGCAGCTCCCCCAGGGACAGGGGTTTCGATGGCTACACCTTC
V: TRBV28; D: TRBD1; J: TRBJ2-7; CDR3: CASRGQGGIYEQYF; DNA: TGTGCCAGCAGGGGACAGGGTGGGATCTACGAGCAGTACTTC